The 7 T cell receptor beta chains below all came from one sample that was sequenced in a study of blood T cell repertoires in COVID-19. Sequencing was performed with immunoSEQ multiplex PCR; in TCRdb, only in-frame clones are kept and a portion is missing. The sample holds about 170,000 clones, roughly 88% seen once. Source material: peripheral blood. The receptors derive from a man older than 75 with COVID-19, enrolled during active disease.

The chain recombines TRBV24-1 with TRBJ2-1; TRBD1 matches 10 bases. This CDR3 has 16 residues. V was clipped by 5 bases and J by 8 bases; unmatched bases: 11. The germline CDR1 and CDR2 sequences are KGHDR and SFDVKD. The CDR3 spells CATSGNGQGGRYEQFF. The CDR3 DNA follows: TGTGCCACCAGTGGGAATGGACAGGGGGGGAGGTATGAGCAGTTCTTC.

A single count supports this clone. This chain connects TRBV7-2 to TRBJ2-3; maybe TRBD1 (6 bases). The germline V and J ends were trimmed by 5 bases and 3 bases, with 15 bases remaining between them. CDR3 size: 15 residues. Per the germline V gene, CDR1 is SGHTA and CDR2 is FQGNSA. The CDR3: CASSDQGLGTDTQYF. The CDR3 nucleotides read TGTGCCAGCAGCGACCAGGGGTTGGGGACAGATACGCAGTATTTT.

V usage is TRBV7-3 and J usage is TRBJ2-3; 9 nucleotides agree with TRBD1. CDR1 and CDR2 (germline): SGHTA, FQGTGA. The CDR3 spans 16 residues. The V and J ends lost 4 bases and 3 bases, in that order; junction bases with no gene match: 8. CDR3 nucleotide sequence: TGTGCCAGCAGCTCCGGACAGGGGATGGGGACAGATACGCAGTATTTT. Protein: CASSSGQGMGTDTQYF. The entire variable domain, with the rest obtained from reference TRBV7-3 and TRBJ2-3, is as follows: GAGVSQTPSNKVTEKGKYVELRCDPISGHTALYWYRQSLGQGPEFLIYFQGTGAADDSGLPNDRFFAVRPEGSVSTLKIQRTERGDSAVYLCASSSGQGMGTDTQYFGPGTRLTVL.

V and J are TRBV28 and TRBJ2-7, with D perhaps matching TRBD2 (6 bases). Trimming removed 5 bases at V and 6 bases at J, with 17 bases between. CDR3 length: 14 amino acids. Germline V CDR1 and CDR2: MDHEN, SYDVKM. As DNA, the CDR3 is TGTGCCAGCAGTCGGGGACTGCTCCTTCCCGAGCAGTACTTC. This encodes CASSRGLLLPEQYF.

This clone appeared a few times. The rearrangement joins TRBV7-6 to TRBJ2-7; TRBD1 agrees at 12 bases. The CDR3 loop spans 15 amino acids. J lost 5 bases, V lost 5 bases, and 7 bases had no gene match. Germline CDR1 reads SGHVS; CDR2 reads FNYEAQ. CDR3 DNA: TGTGCCAGCAGCAAGCCGGGACAGGGGGCCAACGAGCAGTACTTC. Translating gives CASSKPGQGANEQYF.

This clone was observed a few times. The chain joins TRBV7-9 to TRBJ1-1, with TRBD1 as a possible D gene (6 bases). There are 16 residues in the CDR3. Germline CDR1 SEHNR, CDR2 FQNEAQ (reference sequence). Trimming pared 1 base from V and 1 base from J, leaving 13 bases between. CDR3 loop: CASSLGANRANTEAFF. In DNA form, the CDR3 reads TGTGCCAGCAGCTTAGGGGCAAACAGGGCGAACACTGAAGCTTTCTTT.

The genes are TRBV7-7 and TRBJ2-1; weak D call: TRBD1 (6 bases). V gave up 2 bases and J gave up 0 bases, with 17 bases separating them. The CDR3 spans 18 residues. CDR1 is SSHAT and CDR2 is FNYEAQ in the germline V gene (reference sequence). Here the CDR3 reads CASSLRPQGPSSYNEQFF. CDR3 sequence (DNA): TGTGCCAGCAGCTTACGGCCACAGGGCCCAAGCTCCTACAATGAGCAGTTCTTC.